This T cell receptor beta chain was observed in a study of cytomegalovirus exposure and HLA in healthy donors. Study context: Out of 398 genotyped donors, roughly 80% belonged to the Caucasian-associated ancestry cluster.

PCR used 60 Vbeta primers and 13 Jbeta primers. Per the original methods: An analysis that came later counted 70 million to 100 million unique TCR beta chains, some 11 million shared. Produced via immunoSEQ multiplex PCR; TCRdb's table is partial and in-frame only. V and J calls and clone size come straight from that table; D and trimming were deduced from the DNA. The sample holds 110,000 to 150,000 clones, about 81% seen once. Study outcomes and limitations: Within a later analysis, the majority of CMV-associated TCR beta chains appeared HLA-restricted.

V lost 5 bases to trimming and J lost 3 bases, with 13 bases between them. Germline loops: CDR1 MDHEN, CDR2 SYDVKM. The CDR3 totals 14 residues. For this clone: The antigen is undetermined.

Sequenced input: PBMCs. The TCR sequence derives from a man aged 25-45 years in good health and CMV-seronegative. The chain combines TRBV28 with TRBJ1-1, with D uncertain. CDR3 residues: CASSQATRYTEAFF. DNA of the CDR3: TGTGCCAGCAGTCAGGCAACACGATACACTGAAGCTTTCTTT.